Included here is one T cell receptor (beta chain) sequence, with context. Its antigen is unidentified. These data originate in a study of identical twins. Notes on the study in general: High-abundance cord blood beta clonotypes had fewer insertions; memory repertoires showed none. It was cross-sectional statistical analysis, not following the same donors, that the conclusions relied on.

TCRdb reanalysed the 5' RACE reads using MiXCR and keeps one entry per CDR3 protein. This sample has 400,000 to 600,000 distinct CDR3 sequences, with 20% to 25% found just once. The J segment lost 6 bases and the V segment lost 2 bases, leaving 6 bases of the junction unmatched. This CDR3 is 14 amino acids long. Per germline, CDR1 ENHRY and CDR2 SYGVKD. These data also formed part of another study, on yellow fever vaccine responses in identical twins.

This receptor was identified in a woman aged 18 to 35 in good health. Sequenced: CD4+ T cells sorted from blood. The chain has TRBV10-3 and TRBJ2-7, with 8 nucleotides matching TRBD2. This chain's CDR3 is CAISEGLAVGEQYF. The CDR3 coding sequence is TGTGCCATCAGTGAGGGACTAGCAGTCGGCGAGCAGTACTTC.